This record looks at one TCR beta chain sequence and its context. Its antigen is still unknown. Germline V gives CDR1 LGHNA, CDR2 YSLEER. Germline trimming cut 0 bases from V and 3 bases from J; bases unmatched to any gene: 12. The CDR3 sequence is 18 residues long. The record originates from a study of radiation and T cells in renal cell carcinoma. General observations from the study: Baseline intratumoral clonotype presence is unknown without pretreatment biopsies.

Here immunoSEQ multiplex PCR was the method, and the copy in TCRdb shows in-frame clones only, minus some. The profile shows 140,000 to 150,000 clones, 86% of them singletons. As for time point: blood 4 weeks post-SBRT, at nephrectomy. Treatment noted: 15 Gy SBRT to primary tumor, nephrectomy 4 weeks later. Nephrectomy followed 15 Gy stereotactic body radiation by 4 weeks. After SBRT, blood was collected at 2 and 4 weeks, plus baseline. The material was blood, obtained from a patient whose treatment included radiotherapy and nephrectomy. The genes are TRBV4-3 and TRBJ2-7, with 9 bases fitting TRBD2. The TCR was taken from a woman aged 45-65 years with renal cell carcinoma. Written as DNA, the CDR3 is TGCGCCAGCAGCCAAGATCAGGCTAGCGGGAATTTTTTCTACGAGCAGTACTTC. Encoded protein: CASSQDQASGNFFYEQYF.